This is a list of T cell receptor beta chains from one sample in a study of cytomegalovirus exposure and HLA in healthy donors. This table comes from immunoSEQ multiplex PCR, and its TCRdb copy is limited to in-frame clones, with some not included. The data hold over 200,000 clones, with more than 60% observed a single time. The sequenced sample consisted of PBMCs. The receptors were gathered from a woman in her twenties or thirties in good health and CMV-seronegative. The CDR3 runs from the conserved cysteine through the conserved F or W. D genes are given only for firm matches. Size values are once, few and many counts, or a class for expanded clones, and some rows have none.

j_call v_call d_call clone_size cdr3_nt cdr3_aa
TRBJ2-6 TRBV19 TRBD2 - TGTGCCAGTAGTCCACGGGGGGCTGGGGCCAACGTCCTGACTTTC CASSPRGAGANVLTF
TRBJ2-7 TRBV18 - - TGTGCCAGCTCACTCTCAAATTACGAACAGCACTTC CASSLSNYEQHF
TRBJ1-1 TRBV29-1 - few TGCAGCGTTAAGCTGAGGGACACTGAAGCTTTCTTT CSVKLRDTEAFF
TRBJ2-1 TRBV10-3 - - TGTGCCATCGAGGAACGACGGAGCTCCTACAATGAGCAGTTCTTC CAIEERRSSYNEQFF
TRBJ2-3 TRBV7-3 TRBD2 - TGTGCCAGCAGCTTAACGAGGCTAGCGGGGGCAGATACGCAGTATTTT CASSLTRLAGADTQYF
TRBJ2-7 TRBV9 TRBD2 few TGTGCCAGCAGCGCCGGGACTAGCGGGGTATCCTACGAGCAGTACTTC CASSAGTSGVSYEQYF
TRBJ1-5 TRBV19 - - TGTGCCAGTAGTATAGCAGGGGTGGTCCATCAGCCCCAGCATTTT CASSIAGVVHQPQHF
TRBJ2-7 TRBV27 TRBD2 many TGTGCCAGCAGTTTAGGAGCGGGGGCTTACGAGCAGTACTTC CASSLGAGAYEQYF
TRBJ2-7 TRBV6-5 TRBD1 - TGTGCCAGCAGTTACCGGACAGGCCCCTACGAGCAGTACTTC CASSYRTGPYEQYF
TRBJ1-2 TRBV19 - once TGTGCCAGCGCGCGAGACTGGACAACCTATGGCTACACCTTC CASARDWTTYGYTF
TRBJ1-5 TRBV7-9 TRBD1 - TGTTCCAGCAGCTCCGGACAGGGGGCAATTCAGCCCCAGCATTTT CSSSSGQGAIQPQHF
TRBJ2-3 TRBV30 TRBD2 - TGTGCCTGGAGTAGACTAGCGGGAGCTTCAGATACGCAGTATTTT CAWSRLAGASDTQYF
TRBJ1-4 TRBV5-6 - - TGTGCCAGCAGCTTGGCTCGAAGGACCTGGGGGGATACTAATGAAAAACTGTTTTTT CASSLARRTWGDTNEKLFF
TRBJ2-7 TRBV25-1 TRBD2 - TGTGCCAGCAGCCCAGGGAGGGGCTACGAGCAGTACTTC CASSPGRGYEQYF
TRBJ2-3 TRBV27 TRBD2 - TGTGCCATCAGTTTGAAGGCTAGCGGGGGGGCCAGCGCAGATACGCAGTATTTT CAISLKASGGASADTQYF
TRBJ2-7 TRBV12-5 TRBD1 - TGTGCTAGTGACCCCGGACAGGGAGCCTCCTACGAGCAGTACTTC CASDPGQGASYEQYF
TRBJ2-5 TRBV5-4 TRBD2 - TGTGCCAGCAGCTTGGGTCTAGCGGGGGCCCCGAGGACCCAGTACTTC CASSLGLAGAPRTQYF
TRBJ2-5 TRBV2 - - TGTGCCAGCAGACTAGCAGGAGAGACCCAGTACTTC CASRLAGETQYF
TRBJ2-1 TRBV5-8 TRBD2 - TGTGCCAGCAGCTTGGGGCGGGGGGCGAACAATGAGCAGTTCTTC CASSLGRGANNEQFF
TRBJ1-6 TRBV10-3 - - TGTGCCATCAGTCCGACAACCGCGGGTTCACCCCTCCACTTT CAISPTTAGSPLHF
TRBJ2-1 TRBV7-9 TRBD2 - TGTGCCAGCAGCCCCGCATCGAGGCGGGAGGGCCGTTATGAGCAGTTCTTC CASSPASRREGRYEQFF
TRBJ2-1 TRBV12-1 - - TGTGCCAGCAGCTTTGCCGGAAGGCCTACCCGGACAGAGCAGTTCTTC CASSFAGRPTRTEQFF
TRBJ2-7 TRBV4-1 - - TGCGCCAGCAGCCCCGCCCCAGGGTCGTCCTACGAGCAGTACTTC CASSPAPGSSYEQYF
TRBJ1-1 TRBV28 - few TGTGCCAGCAGCCGAGGTTTGTTTTCTGAAGCTTTCTTT CASSRGLFSEAFF
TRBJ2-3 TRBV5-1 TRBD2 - TGCGCCAGCAGCTTTGGGGGGCAGCGGGGGGGCAGAGATACGCAGTATTTT CASSFGGQRGGRDTQYF
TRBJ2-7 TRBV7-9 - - TGTTCCAGCAGCAATAGCCTAGGCGCGACTCAATCTTACGAGCAGTACTTC CSSSNSLGATQSYEQYF
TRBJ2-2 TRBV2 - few TGTGCCAGCAGTGTTAGGGGGGGCCAGAAAAACACCGGGGAGCTGTTTTTT CASSVRGGQKNTGELFF
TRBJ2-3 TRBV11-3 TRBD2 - TGTGCCAGCAGCTTAGGTCGGACTAGCGGAGAGAATAGCACAGATACGCAGTATTTT CASSLGRTSGENSTDTQYF
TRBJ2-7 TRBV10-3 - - TGTGCCATCAGCCCTCGTGCAGGATCATCCTACGAGCAGTACTTC CAISPRAGSSYEQYF
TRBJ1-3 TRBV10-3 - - TGTGCCATCAGTGAGTTTGAGGAGCCTGGAAACACCATATATTTT CAISEFEEPGNTIYF
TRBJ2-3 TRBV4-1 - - TGCGCCAGCAGCCAAGATCGGGAGGATACGCAGTATTTT CASSQDREDTQYF
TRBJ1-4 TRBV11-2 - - TGTGCCAGCAGCCCCAGTAGGGGGGGCCTCCCGAAGGAACTGTTTTTT CASSPSRGGLPKELFF
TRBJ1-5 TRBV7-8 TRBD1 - TGTGCCAGCAGCTTAGAGGGACAGGGGTTCATTCAGCCCCAGCATTTT CASSLEGQGFIQPQHF
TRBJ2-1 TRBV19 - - TGTGCCAGTTCTAACAGCCTCTACAATGAGCAGTTCTTC CASSNSLYNEQFF
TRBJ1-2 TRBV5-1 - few TGCGCCAGCAGCCCAACAAACTATGGCTACACCTTC CASSPTNYGYTF
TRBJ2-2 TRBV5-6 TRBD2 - TGTGCCAGCACCACATTAGCGGGACACACCGGGGAGCTGTTTTTT CASTTLAGHTGELFF
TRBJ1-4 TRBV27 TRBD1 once TGTGCCAGCAGTTCAATCGACAGGGCCGCAACTAATGAAAAACTGTTTTTT CASSSIDRAATNEKLFF
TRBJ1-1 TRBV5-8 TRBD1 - TGTGCCAGCAGCTCGACAGGGGGTGAAGCTTTCTTT CASSSTGGEAFF
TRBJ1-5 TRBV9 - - TGTGCCAGCAGTAGGGGAGAGGGGGAAAATCAGGCCCAGCATTTT CASSRGEGENQAQHF
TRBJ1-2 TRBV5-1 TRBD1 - TGCGCCAGCAGCGTGGGGACAGAAAACCTCTATGGCTACACCTTC CASSVGTENLYGYTF
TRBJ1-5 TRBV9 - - TGTGCCAGCAGCGTAGCCAAGACAGGTCACAATCAGCCCCAGCATTTT CASSVAKTGHNQPQHF
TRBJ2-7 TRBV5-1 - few TGCGCCAGCAGCATAGGGACTGTTTTTCCCTACGAGCAGTACTTC CASSIGTVFPYEQYF
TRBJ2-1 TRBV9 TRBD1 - TGTGCCAGCAGCGCTGACGACAGGGCGGAGCAGTTCTTC CASSADDRAEQFF
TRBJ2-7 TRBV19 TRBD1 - TGTGCCAGTAGTGTCACAGGGGGAGGAGAGCAGTACTTC CASSVTGGGEQYF
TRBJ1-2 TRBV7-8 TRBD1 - TGTGCCAGCAGCTCGAGTACACAGGGGTCGGGCGGCTACACCTTC CASSSSTQGSGGYTF
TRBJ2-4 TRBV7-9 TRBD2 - TGTTACAGCAGCTTAGCTGCGGCGGGGGAAATTTCTAACATTCAGTACTTC CYSSLAAAGEISNIQYF
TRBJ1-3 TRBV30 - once TGTGCCTGGACGTCGCAGGGTGGGGGCTCTGGAAACACCACATATTTT CAWTSQGGGSGNTTYF
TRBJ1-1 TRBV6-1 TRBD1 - TGTGCCAGCAGCCAGGGGGCTGAAGCTTTCTTT CASSQGAEAFF
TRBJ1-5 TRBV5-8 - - TGTGCCAGCAGCTGGGACACGGGCTATCAGCCCCAGCATTTT CASSWDTGYQPQHF
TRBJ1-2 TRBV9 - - TGTGCCAGCAGCGGGACGACAGATGGCTACACCTTC CASSGTTDGYTF
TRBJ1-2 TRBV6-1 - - TGTGCCAGCAGTGAAGCGGAGAACTATGGCTACACCTTC CASSEAENYGYTF
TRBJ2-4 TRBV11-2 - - TGTGCCAGCAGCCCCCCACGGGTAGCCAAAAACATTCAGTACTTC CASSPPRVAKNIQYF
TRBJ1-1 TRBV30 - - TGTGTCTGGAGTTCGTCCTTTGGCAGGCATAAGAACACTGAAGCTCTCTTT CVWSSSFGRHKNTEALF